The 3 T cell receptor beta chains presented below share a single source sample, sequenced in a study of glioma-infiltrating T cells after dendritic cell vaccination. Only in-frame clones appear in the TCRdb table, and some are missing; sequencing was by immunoSEQ multiplex PCR. The sample contains some 78,000 clones, 75% to 90% of which appear only once. The time point is: after dendritic cell vaccination, including at tumor progression/relapse. This specimen was blood, taken after dendritic cell vaccination. The receptors originated from a human donor with glioblastoma.

The chain combines TRBV6-1 with TRBJ1-2; D possibly corresponds to TRBD1 (6 bases). Germline V lookup: CDR1 MNHNS, CDR2 SASEGT. The CDR3 has 15 residues. Trimming took off 6 bases at V and 14 bases at J, with 28 bases between the two ends. The CDR3 loop is CASSPEPTGSLNKTF. CDR3 DNA sequence: TGTGCCAGCAGCCCTGAACCGACAGGTTCCCTGAACAAGACCTTC.

V is TRBV6-6 and J is TRBJ1-1, with D perhaps matching TRBD1 (6 bases). The CDR3 length is 14 residues. Germline CDR1 is MNHNY and CDR2 is SVGAGI (reference sequence). The germline V and J ends were trimmed by 8 bases and 1 base, with 14 bases remaining between them. CDR3: CASRLRTANTEAFF. The DNA for the CDR3 is TGTGCCAGCCGCTTGCGGACAGCGAACACTGAAGCTTTCTTT.

This rearrangement joins TRBV5-1 to TRBJ2-2; TRBD2 aligns across 8 bases. The CDR3 spans 16 residues. The germline CDR1 and CDR2 sequences are SGHRS and YFSETQ. With 5 bases clipped from V and 6 bases from J, the junction kept 12 bases outside the gene matches. The CDR3 loop reads CASRVTGLVNSGELFF. The DNA of the CDR3 is TGCGCCAGCAGAGTCACGGGACTAGTTAACTCCGGGGAGCTGTTTTTT.